This T cell receptor beta chain was recovered during a study of CD8 T cells in Susac syndrome. CD8+ and CD4+ T cells taken from blood had their TCR beta sequenced. Negative isolation yielded CD8+ and CD4+ T cells; FACS enriched TEMRA cells. V lost 4 bases to trimming and J lost 1 base, with 14 bases between them. This CDR3 is built from 15 residues. Germline V gives CDR1 LGHDT, CDR2 YNNKEL (reference sequence). Random-hexamer reverse transcription was applied to roughly 0.5 to 1 ug RNA. One entry per CDR3 protein, called by TCRdb with MiXCR from the immunoSEQ multiplex PCR reads. The sample has about 200,000 distinct CDR3 sequences, 90% to 95% seen once.

V usage is TRBV3-1 and J usage is TRBJ2-7; no firm D call. This clonotype was obtained from a human donor with multiple sclerosis. Sample: CD8+ T cells from PBMCs. As DNA, the CDR3 is TGTGCCAGCAGCCGGCAGGCAGCCTCTTCCTACGAGCAGTACTTC. Encoded protein: CASSRQAASSYEQYF.